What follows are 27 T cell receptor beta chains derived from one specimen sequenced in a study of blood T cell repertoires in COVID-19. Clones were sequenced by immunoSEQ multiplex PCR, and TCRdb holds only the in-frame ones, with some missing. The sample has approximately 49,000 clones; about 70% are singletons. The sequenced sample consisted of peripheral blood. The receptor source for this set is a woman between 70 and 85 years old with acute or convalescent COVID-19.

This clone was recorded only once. CDR3 in DNA: TGTGCCAGCAGCCAAGGACAGGAAAGATTCTATGGCTACACCTTC. It translates to CASSQGQERFYGYTF. V and J are TRBV3-1 (or the pseudogene TRBV3-2) and TRBJ1-2, with a weak D call TRBD1 (6 bases). The CDR3 consists of 15 residues. With 1 base removed from V and 4 bases from J, the gap between germline ends came to 13 bases. CDR1 and CDR2 (germline): LGHDT, YNNKEL (reference sequence).

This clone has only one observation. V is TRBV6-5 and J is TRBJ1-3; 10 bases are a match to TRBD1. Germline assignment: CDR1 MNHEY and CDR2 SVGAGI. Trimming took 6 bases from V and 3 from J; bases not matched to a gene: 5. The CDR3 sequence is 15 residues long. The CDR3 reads CASRRQGAIGNTIYF. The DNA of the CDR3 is TGTGCCAGCAGGAGACAGGGGGCGATTGGAAACACCATATATTTT.

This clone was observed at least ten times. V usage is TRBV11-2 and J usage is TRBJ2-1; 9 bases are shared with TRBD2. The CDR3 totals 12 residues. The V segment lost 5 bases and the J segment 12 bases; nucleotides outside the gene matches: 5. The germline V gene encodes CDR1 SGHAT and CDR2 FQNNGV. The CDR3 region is CASSKNSGRQFF. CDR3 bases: TGTGCCAGCAGCAAGAATAGCGGGAGGCAGTTCTTC.

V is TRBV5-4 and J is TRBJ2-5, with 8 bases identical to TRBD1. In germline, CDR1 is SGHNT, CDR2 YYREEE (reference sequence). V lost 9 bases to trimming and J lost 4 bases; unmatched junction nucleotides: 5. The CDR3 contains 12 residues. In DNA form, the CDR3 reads TGTGCCACCGGACAGGGAGGAGAGACCCAGTACTTC. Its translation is CATGQGGETQYF.

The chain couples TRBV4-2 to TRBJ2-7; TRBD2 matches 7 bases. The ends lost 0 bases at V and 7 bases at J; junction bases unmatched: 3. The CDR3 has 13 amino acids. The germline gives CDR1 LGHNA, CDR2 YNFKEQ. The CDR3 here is CASSQDWGGEQYF. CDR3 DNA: TGTGCCAGCAGCCAAGACTGGGGGGGTGAGCAGTACTTC.

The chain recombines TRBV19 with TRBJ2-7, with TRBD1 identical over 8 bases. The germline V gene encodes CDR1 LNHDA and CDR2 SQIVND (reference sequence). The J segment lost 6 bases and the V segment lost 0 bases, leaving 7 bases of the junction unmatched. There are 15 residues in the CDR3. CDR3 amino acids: CASSIDRDRRGEQYF. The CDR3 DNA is TGTGCCAGTAGTATAGACCGGGACAGGCGAGGCGAGCAGTACTTC.

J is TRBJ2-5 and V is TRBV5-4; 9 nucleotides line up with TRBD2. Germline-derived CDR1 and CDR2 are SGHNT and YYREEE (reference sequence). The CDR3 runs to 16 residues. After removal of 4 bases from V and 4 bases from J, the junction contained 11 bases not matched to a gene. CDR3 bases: TGTGCCAGCAGCGGAGGCGGCGGGGGGGCCTCAGAGACCCAGTACTTC. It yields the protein CASSGGGGGASETQYF.

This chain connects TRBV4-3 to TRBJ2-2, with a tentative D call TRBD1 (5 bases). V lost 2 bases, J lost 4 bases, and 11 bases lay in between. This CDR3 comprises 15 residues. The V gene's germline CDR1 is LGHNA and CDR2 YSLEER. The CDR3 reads CASSQFDSSTGELFF. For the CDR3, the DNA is TGCGCCAGCAGCCAATTCGACAGTTCCACCGGGGAGCTGTTTTTT.

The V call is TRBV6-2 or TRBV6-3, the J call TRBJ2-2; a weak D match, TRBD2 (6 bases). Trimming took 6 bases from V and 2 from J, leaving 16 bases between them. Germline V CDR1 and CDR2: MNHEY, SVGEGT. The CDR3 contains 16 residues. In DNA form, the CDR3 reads TGTGCCAGCAGCCCTGGGGTAGCGGTTAACACCGGGGAGCTGTTTTTT. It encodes CASSPGVAVNTGELFF.

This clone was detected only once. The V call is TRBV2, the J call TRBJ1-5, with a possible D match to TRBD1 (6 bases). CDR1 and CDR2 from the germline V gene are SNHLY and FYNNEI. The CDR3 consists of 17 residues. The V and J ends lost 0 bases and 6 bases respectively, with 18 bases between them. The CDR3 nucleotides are TGTGCCAGCAGTGAAGCGGAAACAGGGTTCCTGACTCAGCCCCAGCATTTT. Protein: CASSEAETGFLTQPQHF.

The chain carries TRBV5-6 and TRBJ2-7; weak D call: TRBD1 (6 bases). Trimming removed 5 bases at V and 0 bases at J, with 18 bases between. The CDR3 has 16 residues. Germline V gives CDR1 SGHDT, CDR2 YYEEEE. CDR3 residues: CASSSWTGTHSYEQYF. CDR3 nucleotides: TGTGCCAGCAGTTCTTGGACCGGGACACACTCCTACGAGCAGTACTTC. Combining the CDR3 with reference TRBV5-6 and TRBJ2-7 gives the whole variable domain DAGVTQSPTHLIKTRGQQVTLRCSPKSGHDTVSWYQQALGQGPQFIFQYYEEEERQRGNFPDRFSGHQFPNYSSELNVNALLLGDSALYLCASSSWTGTHSYEQYFGPGTRLTVT.

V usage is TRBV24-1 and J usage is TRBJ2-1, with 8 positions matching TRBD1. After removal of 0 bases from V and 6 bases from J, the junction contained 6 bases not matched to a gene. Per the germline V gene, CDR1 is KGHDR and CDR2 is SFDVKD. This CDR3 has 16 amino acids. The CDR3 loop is CATSDLGQGGFNEQFF. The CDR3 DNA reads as TGTGCCACCAGTGATTTGGGACAGGGTGGGTTCAATGAGCAGTTCTTC.

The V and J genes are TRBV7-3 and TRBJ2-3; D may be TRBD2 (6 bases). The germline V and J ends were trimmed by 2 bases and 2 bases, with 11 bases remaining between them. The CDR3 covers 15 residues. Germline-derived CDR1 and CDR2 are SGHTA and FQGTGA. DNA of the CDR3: TGTGCCAGCAGCTTAGGCGGGGAACTCACAGATACGCAGTATTTT. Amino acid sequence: CASSLGGELTDTQYF.

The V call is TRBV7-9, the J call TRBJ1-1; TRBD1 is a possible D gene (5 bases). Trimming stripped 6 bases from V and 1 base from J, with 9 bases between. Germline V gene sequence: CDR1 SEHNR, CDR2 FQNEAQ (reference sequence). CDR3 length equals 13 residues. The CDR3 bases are TGTGCCAGCAGGTTACAGGCGAACACTGAAGCTTTCTTT. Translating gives CASRLQANTEAFF. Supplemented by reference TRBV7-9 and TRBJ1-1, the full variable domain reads DTGVSQNPRHKITKRGQNVTFRCDPISEHNRLYWYRQTLGQGPEFLTYFQNEAQLEKSRLLSDRFSAERPKGSFSTLEIQRTEQGDSAMYLCASRLQANTEAFFGQGTRLTVV.

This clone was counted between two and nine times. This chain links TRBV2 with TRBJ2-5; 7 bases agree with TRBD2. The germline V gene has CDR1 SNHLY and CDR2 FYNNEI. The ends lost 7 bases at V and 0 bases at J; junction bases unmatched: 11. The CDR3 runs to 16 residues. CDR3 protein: CASTLKWGLNQETQYF. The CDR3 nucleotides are TGTGCCAGCACCCTGAAGTGGGGACTAAACCAAGAGACCCAGTACTTC.

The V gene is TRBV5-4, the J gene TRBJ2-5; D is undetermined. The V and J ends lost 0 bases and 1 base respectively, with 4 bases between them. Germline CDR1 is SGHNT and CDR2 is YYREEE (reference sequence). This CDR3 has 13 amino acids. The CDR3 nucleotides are TGTGCCAGCAGCTTGGCCAGCCAAGAGACCCAGTACTTC. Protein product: CASSLASQETQYF.

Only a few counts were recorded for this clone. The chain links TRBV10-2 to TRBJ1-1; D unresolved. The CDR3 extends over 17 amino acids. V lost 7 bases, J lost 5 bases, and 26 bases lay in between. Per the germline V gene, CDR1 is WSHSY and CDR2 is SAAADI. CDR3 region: CASTGGSGRKGGTEAFF. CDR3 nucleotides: TGCGCCAGCACCGGAGGGAGCGGGCGGAAGGGTGGAACTGAAGCTTTCTTT.

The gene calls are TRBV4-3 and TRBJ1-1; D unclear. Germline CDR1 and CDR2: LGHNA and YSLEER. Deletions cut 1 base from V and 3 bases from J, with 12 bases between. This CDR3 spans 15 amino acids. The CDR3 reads CASSQVGWRYTEAFF. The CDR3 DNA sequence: TGCGCCAGCAGCCAAGTTGGGTGGAGATACACTGAAGCTTTCTTT.

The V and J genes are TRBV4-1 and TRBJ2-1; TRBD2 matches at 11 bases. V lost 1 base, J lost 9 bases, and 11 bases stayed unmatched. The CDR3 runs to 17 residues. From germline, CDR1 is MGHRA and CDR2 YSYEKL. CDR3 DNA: TGCGCCAGCAGCCAAGGACCGGGGCTAGCGGGAGGAGGTGAGCAGTTCTTC. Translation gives CASSQGPGLAGGGEQFF.

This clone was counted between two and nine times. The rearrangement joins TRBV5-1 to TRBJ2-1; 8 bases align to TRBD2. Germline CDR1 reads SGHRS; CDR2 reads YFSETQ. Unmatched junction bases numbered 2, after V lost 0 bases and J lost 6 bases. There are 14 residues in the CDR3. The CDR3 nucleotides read TGCGCCAGCAGCTTGGCCACTAGCGGCAATGAGCAGTTCTTC. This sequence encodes CASSLATSGNEQFF.

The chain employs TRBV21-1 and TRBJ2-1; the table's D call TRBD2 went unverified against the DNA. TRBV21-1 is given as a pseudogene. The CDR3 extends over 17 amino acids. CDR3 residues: CASSKGASGRRRDEQFF. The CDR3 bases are TGTGCCAGCAGCAAAGGAGCTAGCGGGAGAAGAAGGGATGAGCAGTTCTTC.

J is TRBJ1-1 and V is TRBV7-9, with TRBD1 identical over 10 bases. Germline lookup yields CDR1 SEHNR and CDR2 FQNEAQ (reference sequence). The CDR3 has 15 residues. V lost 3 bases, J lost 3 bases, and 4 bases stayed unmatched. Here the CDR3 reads CASSLGQGRYTEAFF. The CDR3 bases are TGTGCCAGCAGCTTGGGACAGGGGAGGTACACTGAAGCTTTCTTT.

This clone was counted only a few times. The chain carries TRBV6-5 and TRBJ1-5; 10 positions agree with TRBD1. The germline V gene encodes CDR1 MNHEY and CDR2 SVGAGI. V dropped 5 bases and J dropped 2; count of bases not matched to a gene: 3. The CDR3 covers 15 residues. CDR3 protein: CASSIGQGGNQPQHF. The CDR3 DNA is TGTGCCAGCAGTATCGGACAGGGGGGCAATCAGCCCCAGCATTTT.

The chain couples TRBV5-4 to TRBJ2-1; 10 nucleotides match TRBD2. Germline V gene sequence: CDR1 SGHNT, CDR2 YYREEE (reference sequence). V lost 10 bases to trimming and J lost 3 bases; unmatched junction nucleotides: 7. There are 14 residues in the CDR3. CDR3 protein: CAVASGGVYNEQFF. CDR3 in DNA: TGTGCCGTCGCTAGCGGGGGTGTCTACAATGAGCAGTTCTTC.

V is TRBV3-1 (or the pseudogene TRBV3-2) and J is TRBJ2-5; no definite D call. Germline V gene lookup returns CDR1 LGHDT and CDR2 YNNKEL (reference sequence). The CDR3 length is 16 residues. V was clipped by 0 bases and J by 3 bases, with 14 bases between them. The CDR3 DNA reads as TGTGCCAGCAGCCAAGATCTTTGGGTAGACAAAGAGACCCAGTACTTC. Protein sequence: CASSQDLWVDKETQYF.

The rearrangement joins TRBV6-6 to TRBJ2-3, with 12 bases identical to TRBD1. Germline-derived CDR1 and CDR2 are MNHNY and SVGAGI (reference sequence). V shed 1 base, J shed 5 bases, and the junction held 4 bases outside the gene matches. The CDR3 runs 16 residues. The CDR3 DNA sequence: TGTGCCAGCAGTTACTGGGGGACAGGGGGCGAAGATACGCAGTATTTT. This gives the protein CASSYWGTGGEDTQYF.

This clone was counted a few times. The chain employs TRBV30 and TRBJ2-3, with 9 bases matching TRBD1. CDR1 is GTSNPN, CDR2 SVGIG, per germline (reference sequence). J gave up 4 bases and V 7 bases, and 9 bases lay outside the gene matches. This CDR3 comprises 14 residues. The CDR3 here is CAYKQGASPDTQYF. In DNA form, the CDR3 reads TGTGCCTACAAACAGGGGGCTAGCCCAGATACGCAGTATTTT.